The next 9 T cell receptor beta chains were all read from a single sample in a study of shared clonotypes between healthy human individuals. Method: immunoSEQ multiplex PCR; TCRdb's copy keeps in-frame clones and lacks some. The data show under 1,900,000 clones, around 98.5% seen once. Sequenced input: naive CD4+ T cells sorted from blood. This sample's subset: CD45RA+ positively selected. All receptors derive from a man aged 25 to 40 in good health.

This chain links TRBV2 with TRBJ1-5; 8 bases are shared with TRBD1. Germline CDR1 reads SNHLY; CDR2 reads FYNNEI. Trimming removed 6 bases from V and 2 bases from J; junction bases left unmatched: 12. The length of the CDR3 is 17 residues. The CDR3 nucleotides are TGTGCCAGCAGCCGGACAGGGATAGGGTTCGGCAATCAGCCCCAGCATTTT. Amino acid sequence: CASSRTGIGFGNQPQHF.

In regard to this clone: This same CDR3 is encoded by further DNA sequences in the sample. The chain is built from TRBV5-1 and TRBJ2-7; 8 bases fit TRBD1. Germline loops: CDR1 SGHRS, CDR2 YFSETQ. The CDR3 loop spans 14 amino acids. J lost 2 bases, V lost 1 base, and 2 bases had no gene match. In DNA form, the CDR3 reads TGCGCCAGCAGCTTGACAGGGGGGACCTACGAGCAGTACTTC. It translates to CASSLTGGTYEQYF.

The V call is TRBV19, the J call TRBJ1-3; TRBD1 is a possible D gene (5 bases). This CDR3 spans 14 amino acids. Germline V gene lookup returns CDR1 LNHDA and CDR2 SQIVND (reference sequence). The V end lost 4 bases, the J end lost 0 bases, and 7 bases lay between the germline ends. The CDR3 is CASSTGPSGNTIYF. For the CDR3, the DNA is TGTGCCAGTAGTACAGGGCCCTCTGGAAACACCATATATTTT.

The chain recombines TRBV5-1 with TRBJ2-1; perhaps TRBD2 as D (6 bases). V dropped 0 bases and J dropped 3 bases, with 10 bases sitting between them. Per the germline V gene, CDR1 is SGHRS and CDR2 is YFSETQ. CDR3 size: 15 residues. The CDR3 is CASSLGVADYNEQFF. DNA of the CDR3: TGCGCCAGCAGCTTGGGAGTAGCGGACTACAATGAGCAGTTCTTC. The full variable domain, rest sourced from reference TRBV5-1 and TRBJ2-1, is KAGVTQTPRYLIKTRGQQVTLSCSPISGHRSVSWYQQTPGQGLQFLFEYFSETQRNKGNFPGRFSGRQFSNSRSEMNVSTLELGDSALYLCASSLGVADYNEQFFGPGTRLTVL.

This chain uses TRBV4-1 with TRBJ1-3; D is uncertain. From germline, CDR1 is MGHRA and CDR2 YSYEKL. The CDR3 covers 17 residues. V dropped 1 base and J dropped 8 bases, with 21 bases sitting between them. In nucleotides, the CDR3 is TGCGCCAGCAGCCAAGGACTTACATCGATGAGGGTGGACACCATATATTTT. Amino acid sequence: CASSQGLTSMRVDTIYF.

This chain links TRBV5-1 with TRBJ1-2; 8 positions agree with TRBD1. CDR3 size: 13 residues. V lost 2 bases, J lost 6 bases, and 3 bases stayed unmatched. The V gene's germline CDR1 is SGHRS and CDR2 YFSETQ. CDR3 in amino acids: CASSFGQGDGYTF. CDR3 sequence (DNA): TGCGCCAGCAGCTTTGGACAGGGTGATGGCTACACCTTC.

V and J are TRBV6-5 and TRBJ2-7; the D is unclear. Per the germline V gene, CDR1 is MNHEY and CDR2 is SVGAGI. Trimming took 0 bases from V and 0 from J, leaving 9 bases between them. The CDR3 loop spans 15 amino acids. The CDR3 reads CASSYSSGSSYEQYF. In nucleotides, the CDR3 is TGTGCCAGCAGTTACTCGAGTGGCAGCTCCTACGAGCAGTACTTC.

The CDR3 nucleotides are TGTGCCAGTAGTGAACAGGGGGCTGGGGCCAACGTCCTGACTTTC. Its translation: CASSEQGAGANVLTF. This rearrangement joins TRBV19 to TRBJ2-6; 8 positions match TRBD1. The germline gives CDR1 LNHDA, CDR2 SQIVND (reference sequence). CDR3 length equals 15 residues. Trimming took 5 bases from V and 2 from J; bases not matched to a gene: 2.

The gene calls are TRBV11-1 and TRBJ1-1; 11 nucleotides agree with TRBD1. CDR3 length equals 18 residues. The germline V gene encodes CDR1 SGHAT and CDR2 FQDESV (reference sequence). V trimming: 1 base; J trimming: 4 bases; junction bases outside the gene matches: 11. CDR3 DNA: TGTGCCAGCAGCTTAGTTCGGGACAGGGGGAGGTCGGGCACTGAAGCTTTCTTT. It encodes CASSLVRDRGRSGTEAFF.